These T cell receptor beta chains were read from a single sample in a study of T cells in pancreatic ductal adenocarcinoma. The method was immunoSEQ multiplex PCR; TCRdb's version includes in-frame clones alone and lacks a portion of them. In the table there are roughly 9,500 clones, roughly 89% of which are singletons. The sequenced sample was PBMCs. The receptors were gathered from a human donor with pancreatic ductal adenocarcinoma. Both conserved end residues are part of each CDR3. A row's size may be missing; if present it is once, few, many or a size class.

CASSLRGPNNSPLHF	TRBJ1-6	TRBV5-4	NA	15
CASSVGRQSNQPQHF	TRBJ1-5	TRBV6-1	NA	15
CASSNRVVETQYF	TRBJ2-5	TRBV5-4	NA	13
CASSFSGDRGFETQYF	TRBJ2-5	TRBV27	NA	16
CASSKTGLIAYNEQFF	TRBJ2-1	TRBV7-9	NA	16
CASSLFSYGYTF	TRBJ1-2	TRBV7-9	few	12
CASSLGTGVYNSPLHF	TRBJ1-6	TRBV7-6	NA	16
CASSRGQGADYGYTF	TRBJ1-2	TRBV5-1	NA	15
CASSQVLAGNYNEQFF	TRBJ2-1	TRBV4-2	once	16
CASSMLQGPYNEQFF	TRBJ2-1	TRBV6-4	NA	15
CASSLFSGGELFF	TRBJ2-2	TRBV7-9	NA	13
CASSPSSAGDHNEQFF	TRBJ2-1	TRBV5-1	NA	16
CSVGDARGNEKLFF	TRBJ1-4	TRBV29-1	NA	14
CASSQDQPGGYEQYF	TRBJ2-7	TRBV4-3	NA	15
CAIKVVAGTTGERFF	TRBJ2-2	TRBV10-3	NA	15
CASSPRPNRGIGYGYTF	TRBJ1-2	TRBV11-3	NA	17
CASSPLAAGADEQYF	TRBJ2-7	TRBV27	NA	15
CASSLAVQATQYF	TRBJ2-3	TRBV5-4	NA	13
CASSSAWKRRTDTQYF	TRBJ2-3	TRBV7-8	NA	16